The T cell receptor (beta chain) under discussion was sequenced for a study of cytomegalovirus exposure and HLA in healthy donors. 13 Jbeta primers and 60 Vbeta primers were used for the PCR. The assay was immunoSEQ multiplex PCR, and TCRdb's table has in-frame clones only and misses some. Of over 100,000 clones listed, just under 70% are singletons. Germline CDR1 is SNHLY and CDR2 is FYNNEI. The CDR3 sequence is 19 residues long. V shed 6 bases, J shed 2 bases, and the junction held 18 bases outside the gene matches. The V and J genes are TRBV2 and TRBJ2-3; the match to TRBD2 covers 9 bases. The receptor was derived from a woman in her 70s in good health and CMV-seropositive. Sequenced sample: PBMCs. This CDR3 is CASSALTFRVAGVTDTQYF. CDR3 nucleotide sequence: TGTGCCAGCAGCGCCCTTACATTCAGGGTAGCGGGGGTCACAGATACGCAGTATTTT.